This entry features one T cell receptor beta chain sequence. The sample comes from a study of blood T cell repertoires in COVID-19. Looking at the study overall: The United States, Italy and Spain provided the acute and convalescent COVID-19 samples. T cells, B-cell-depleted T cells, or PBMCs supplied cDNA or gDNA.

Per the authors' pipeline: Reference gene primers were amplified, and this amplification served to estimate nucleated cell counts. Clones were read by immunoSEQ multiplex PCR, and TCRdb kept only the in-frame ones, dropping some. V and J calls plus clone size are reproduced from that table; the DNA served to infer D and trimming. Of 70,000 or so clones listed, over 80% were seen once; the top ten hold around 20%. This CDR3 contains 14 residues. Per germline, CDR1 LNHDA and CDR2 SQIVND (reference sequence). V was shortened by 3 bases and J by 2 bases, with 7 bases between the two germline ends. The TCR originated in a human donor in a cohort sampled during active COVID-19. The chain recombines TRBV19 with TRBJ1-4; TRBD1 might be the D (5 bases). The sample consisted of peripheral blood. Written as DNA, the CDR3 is TGTGCCAGTAGTATTCAGGGTACTAATGAAAAACTGTTTTTT. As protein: CASSIQGTNEKLFF.